This T cell receptor (beta chain) was captured in a study of response to subunit inactivated influenza vaccine. Study conclusions and caveats: The authors put forward the suggestion that each seasonal influenza vaccination may bring in only a limited number of new T cells.

The CDR3 extends over 15 amino acids. Trimming removed 5 bases from V and 1 base from J, with 14 bases in between. Germline loops: CDR1 SGHAT, CDR2 FQNNGV. TCRdb reprocessed the RT-PCR reads via MiXCR and lists one record per CDR3 protein. The sample yields fewer than 750,000 distinct CDR3 sequences, 12% to 15% seen once. To note about this clonotype: Its target is not known.

Sequencing used PBMCs from blood, obtained 11 to 12 days after vaccination. This clonotype was sampled from a man in his fifties or sixties who received an inactivated influenza vaccine. This chain joins TRBV11-2 and TRBJ1-2, with a tentative D call TRBD1 (5 bases). CDR3 bases: TGTGCCAGCAGCCCGATCAGGGATCATAACTATGGCTACACCTTC. Translation: CASSPIRDHNYGYTF.